Listed below are T cell receptor beta chains from one sample, sequenced in a study of cytomegalovirus exposure and HLA in healthy donors. Clones were sequenced by immunoSEQ multiplex PCR, and TCRdb holds only the in-frame ones, with some missing. The sample includes 100,000 to 150,000 clones, around 79% of them seen just once. Sequencing was carried out using PBMCs. The source of these receptors is a woman between 40 and 55 years old in good health and CMV-seronegative. Both conserved end residues are part of each CDR3. The D gene is left open where the match is weak. Size is stated for part of the rows, as once, few or many counts, or as a class when the clone is expanded.

j_gene,v_gene,d_gene,abundance,CDR3nt,CDR3aa
TRBJ1-3,TRBV6-1,NA,NA,TGTGCCAGCTTAGAAAGTGGGCCTGGAAACACCATATATTTT,CASLESGPGNTIYF
TRBJ1-6,TRBV2,NA,few,TGTGCCAGCAGTTTTCTCCGGGACTATAATTCACCCCTCCACTTT,CASSFLRDYNSPLHF
TRBJ1-6,TRBV5-1,TRBD1,NA,TGCGCCAGCAGCTTGGGAGAGGGGGCAGGCAATTCACCCCTCCACTTT,CASSLGEGAGNSPLHF
TRBJ1-2,TRBV7-9,TRBD1,NA,TGTGCCAGCAGCCGCGGGGACAGGGCCACGCGGGGCTACACCTTC,CASSRGDRATRGYTF
TRBJ1-1,TRBV5-1,TRBD1,NA,TGCGCCAGCAGCTTGTCGGGACAGCCGAACACTGAAGCTTTCTTT,CASSLSGQPNTEAFF
TRBJ2-1,TRBV2,TRBD1,NA,TGTGCCAGCAAAGAACAGGGGGCGGGTGAGCAGTTCTTC,CASKEQGAGEQFF
TRBJ2-7,TRBV19,TRBD2,NA,TGTGCCAGTAGTACCGCCGGGGCGGGAGTGGGCGAGCAGTACTTC,CASSTAGAGVGEQYF
TRBJ2-7,TRBV11-2,TRBD2,few,TGTGCCAGCAGCTTAGCGTCTAGCGGGAGGGACGAGCAGTACTTC,CASSLASSGRDEQYF
TRBJ2-7,TRBV5-6,TRBD2,NA,TGTGCCAGCAGCTTGGCGGGGGGGCAATACGAGCAGTACTTC,CASSLAGGQYEQYF
TRBJ2-4,TRBV18,NA,NA,TGTGCCAGCTCAACGGGTCAACGGGGGAACATTCAGTACTTC,CASSTGQRGNIQYF
TRBJ2-1,TRBV7-3,TRBD2,few,TGTGCCAGCAGCTTATCGGGCGGGGGAGGAGAGCAGTTCTTC,CASSLSGGGGEQFF
TRBJ2-7,TRBV19,TRBD1,NA,TGTGCCAGTAGTATAGGGGACAGGGGCTACGAGCAGTACTTC,CASSIGDRGYEQYF
TRBJ2-3,TRBV29-1,TRBD2,NA,TGCAGCGTTGATGTGTGGGGGACTAGCGGGAGGGTGGATACGCAGTATTTT,CSVDVWGTSGRVDTQYF
TRBJ1-5,TRBV4-1,NA,few,TGCGCCAGCAGCCAAGATATTTCCAGGGCTGGTTTGCCCCAGCATTTT,CASSQDISRAGLPQHF
TRBJ1-1,TRBV6-6,NA,few,TGTGCCAGCAGTTATGACAGGATGAACACTGAAGCTTTCTTT,CASSYDRMNTEAFF
TRBJ2-1,TRBV7-9,NA,NA,TGTGCCAGCAGCGGGGGACTCGCGTTGCTCCATGAGCAGTTCTTC,CASSGGLALLHEQFF
TRBJ2-7,TRBV28,TRBD1,NA,TGTGCCAGCAGTTTATTCTCCGGGACAGGCGATGCCTACGAGCAGTACTTC,CASSLFSGTGDAYEQYF
TRBJ1-1,TRBV7-3,NA,NA,TGTGCCAGCAGCCTGGGGGGTTCCGCTGAAGCTTTCTTT,CASSLGGSAEAFF
TRBJ2-3,TRBV5-4,TRBD2,NA,TGTGCCAGCAGTCCGGGGGGATACTCTAGCACAGATACGCAGTATTTT,CASSPGGYSSTDTQYF
TRBJ1-5,TRBV2,NA,NA,TGTGCCAGCAGAGGCTTAACAGGGAGCAATCAGCCCCAGCATTTT,CASRGLTGSNQPQHF
TRBJ2-1,TRBV29-1,TRBD2,NA,TGCAGCGTGGATAGCGGGAGGGCCATGGATGAGCAGTTCTTC,CSVDSGRAMDEQFF
TRBJ2-3,TRBV9,TRBD2,NA,TGTGCCAGCAGCACAGGGACTAGCGGGGGCCGCACAGATACGCAGTATTTT,CASSTGTSGGRTDTQYF
TRBJ2-3,TRBV9,TRBD2,few,TGTGCCAGCAGCGACGGACTAGCGGGCATCACAGATACGCAGTATTTT,CASSDGLAGITDTQYF
TRBJ2-3,TRBV7-3,NA,NA,TGTGCCAGCAGCTTGGGGTGGGGGCATAGCACAGATACGCAGTATTTT,CASSLGWGHSTDTQYF
TRBJ2-1,TRBV9,TRBD1,NA,TGTGCCAGCAGCGTAGGGGCCCAGGACAGGGACAATGAGCAGTTCTTC,CASSVGAQDRDNEQFF
TRBJ1-1,TRBV6-1,NA,NA,TGTGCCAGCAGTGACGCGGGGGTGGCCACTGAAGCTTTCTTT,CASSDAGVATEAFF
TRBJ2-2,TRBV5-4,NA,NA,TGTGCCAGCAGCTTGGAACAGGGAGCCGGGGAGCTGTTTTTT,CASSLEQGAGELFF
TRBJ2-2,TRBV27,NA,NA,TGTGCCAGCAGTTTATCCTATAGCGGCTACGGGGAGCTGTTTTTT,CASSLSYSGYGELFF
TRBJ2-2,TRBV4-3,TRBD1,NA,TGCGCCAGCAGCCAAGATTCCATCACAGGGGCCGGGGAGCTGTTTTTT,CASSQDSITGAGELFF
TRBJ2-1,TRBV6-1,TRBD2,once,TGTGCCAGCAGTGGAACTAGCGGGGGGGCCAATGAGCAGTTCTTC,CASSGTSGGANEQFF
TRBJ2-3,TRBV18,NA,NA,TGTGCCAGCTCACCACCGGCCGCAGGGACTGGCACAGATACGCAGTATTTT,CASSPPAAGTGTDTQYF
TRBJ1-1,TRBV11-2,NA,NA,TGTGCCAGCAGCTTAGGACAGGCCCCCATGAACACTGAAGCTTTCTTT,CASSLGQAPMNTEAFF
TRBJ2-3,TRBV28,NA,NA,TGTGCCAGCAGCCGAGGGGGGGCAGGGCTGGAAGATACGCAGTATTTT,CASSRGGAGLEDTQYF
TRBJ2-5,TRBV7-2,NA,NA,TGTGCCAGCAGCTTAGCGGGGGGGCTGGGAGAGACCCAGTACTTC,CASSLAGGLGETQYF
TRBJ2-1,TRBV7-3,TRBD2,NA,TGTGCCAGCAGCCTGACTAGCGGGGGCGCACTATACAATGAGCAGTTCTTC,CASSLTSGGALYNEQFF
TRBJ2-5,TRBV21-1,NA,NA,TGTGCCAGCAGCAAAGGAGTTAGAGGGGGTGAGACCCAGTACTTC,CASSKGVRGGETQYF
TRBJ2-1,TRBV5-1,TRBD2,few,TGCGCCAGCAGCGAGGGACTAGCGGGGGGCAATGAGCAGTTCTTC,CASSEGLAGGNEQFF
TRBJ1-4,TRBV5-1,TRBD1,NA,TGCGCCAGCAGCGACGGGACAGGGGCTAATGAAAAACTGTTTTTT,CASSDGTGANEKLFF
TRBJ1-2,TRBV5-6,NA,NA,TGTGCCAGCAGCCGTTACGACAGCCCCGTGGGCTACACCTTC,CASSRYDSPVGYTF
TRBJ2-5,TRBV4-3,NA,NA,TGCGCCAGCAGCCTCCACCTCCGGGGAGAGACCCAGTACTTC,CASSLHLRGETQYF
TRBJ1-2,TRBV9,NA,NA,TGTGCCAGCAGCCCACCCGTAGGGAGTTCTGGCTACACCTTC,CASSPPVGSSGYTF
TRBJ1-2,TRBV9,TRBD1,NA,TGTGCCAGCAGCGCGGGACAGAGTAACTATGGCTACACCTTC,CASSAGQSNYGYTF
TRBJ1-1,TRBV5-1,TRBD1,NA,TGCGCCAGCAGCCAAGGACAGGGGTTGGGGGCTTTCTTT,CASSQGQGLGAFF
TRBJ1-5,TRBV2,NA,NA,TGTGCCAGCAGTGCAGGGCGTCAGCCCCAGCATTTT,CASSAGRQPQHF
TRBJ2-1,TRBV18,NA,NA,TGTGCCAGCTCACCAACGGAGTTCTATGAGCAGTTCTTC,CASSPTEFYEQFF
TRBJ2-3,TRBV5-6,TRBD1,NA,TGTGCCAGCAGCCGGAATGGCGGGGGACAGGGTACGCAGTATTTT,CASSRNGGGQGTQYF
TRBJ1-3,TRBV18,NA,NA,TGTGCCAGCTCACTCGCCCCGGGATCTGGAAACACCATATATTTT,CASSLAPGSGNTIYF
TRBJ1-4,TRBV18,NA,NA,TGTGCCAGCTCGGGACAAAGGACGCTTGAAAAACTGTTTTTT,CASSGQRTLEKLFF
TRBJ2-7,TRBV4-3,TRBD1,NA,TGCGCCAGCAGCCAAGATGCATCAGGGGGCACTCAGTACTTC,CASSQDASGGTQYF
TRBJ1-2,TRBV5-1,NA,once,TGCGCCAGCAGCTTGGCCGCCAATAGCTATGGCTACACCTTC,CASSLAANSYGYTF
TRBJ2-7,TRBV7-9,NA,NA,TGTTCCAGCAGCAGAGGGTTCGAGCAGTACTTC,CSSSRGFEQYF
TRBJ1-5,TRBV19,NA,NA,TGTGCCAGTACTTACAGCTCCAATCAGCCCCAGCATTTT,CASTYSSNQPQHF
TRBJ2-5,TRBV19,NA,NA,TGTGGGGGGGGCCGGCCCATGGAAGAGACCCAGTACTTC,CGGGRPMEETQYF
TRBJ2-3,TRBV7-3,NA,once,TGTGCCAGCAGCTTAACAATCCATAGGGGGACGGCCGTCGGGTTTAGCACAGATACGCAGTATTTT,CASSLTIHRGTAVGFSTDTQYF
TRBJ2-3,TRBV5-1,NA,NA,TGCGCCAGCAGCTCGGGTGCCAGCGGAATGGATACGCAGTATTTT,CASSSGASGMDTQYF
TRBJ2-7,TRBV6-1,TRBD1,NA,TGTGCCAGCAGTGAGGGGACAGGGATCTACGAGCAGTACTTC,CASSEGTGIYEQYF
TRBJ1-2,TRBV5-1,TRBD1,NA,TGCGCCAGCAGCTCTGGACAGGGAGACTATGGCTACACCTTC,CASSSGQGDYGYTF
TRBJ2-7,TRBV6-6,NA,few,TGTGCCAGCAGTTTGCCAGGCCCCGAGCAGTACTTC,CASSLPGPEQYF
TRBJ2-7,TRBV4-1,NA,NA,TGCGCCAGCAGCCAAGTTCCGGGTGCTCAGTACTTC,CASSQVPGAQYF